This TCR beta chain was found in a study of yellow fever vaccine responses in identical twins. Concerning this clonotype: Its antigen is unknown.

Each CDR3 protein is one row after TCRdb ran MiXCR on the RT-PCR reads. Seen here are under 1,300 distinct CDR3 sequences, just over 75% observed once, and the top ten hold 26%. Whole-study findings and limits: Reports say the vaccine T cell response in twins looked partly convergent and partly personalized.

The V gene end was trimmed by 0 bases and the J gene end by 4 bases; junction bases not matched to a gene: 7. The germline CDR1 and CDR2 sequences are SGHRS and YFSETQ. CDR3 length: 16 amino acids. The sequencing here drew on T cells from blood (PBMCs), unsorted or a sorted subset (not recorded which), taken before or after yellow fever vaccination (not recorded which). The chain joins TRBV5-1 to TRBJ2-3, with TRBD1 matching over 8 bases. The TCR was taken from a female donor who received the yellow fever vaccine. The CDR3 region has the DNA TGCGCCAGCAGCTTGGGGTGGACAGGGAAATCAGATACGCAGTATTTT. It encodes CASSLGWTGKSDTQYF.